This T cell receptor (beta chain) was sequenced for a study of control samples from healthy donors and cancer patients (dated by TCRdb to about 2020). To note about this clone: Its antigen is not yet known. Nothing much larger sits one base from this clone, and base qualities are not available.

The library was produced with the immunoSEQ multiplex PCR assay. The source is immuneACCESS, and TCRdb retained only in-frame sequences with V and J called. Part of the clones is not carried over; for the studies checked, unresolved V genes explain less than half of this, and the remainder is unexplained. The table for this sample lists 150,000 to 200,000 clones; roughly 91% of them were counted only once. Of the sample, over 1.2% is held by the ten largest clones. The sample consisted of blood. This TCR was recovered from a woman in her twenties or thirties in good health.

The base sequence is TGTGCCAGCAGCTATGGGGACAGGTCCTACGAGCAGTACTTC. The resulting protein is CASSYGDRSYEQYF. The sequence links TRBV3-1 (or the pseudogene TRBV3-2) to TRBJ2-7, with 8 bases in between that match TRBD1. Trimming removed 5 bases from V and 1 base from J; the gene matches leave 4 bases unexplained. Spanning cysteine to phenylalanine, the CDR3 consists of 14 amino acids. Only the CDR3 DNA is retained, 42 bases long and in frame from the first base. For CDR1 and CDR2, the germline V gene (reference sequence) lists LGHDT and YNNKEL.